This TCR beta chain was identified during a study of CXCR3-negative and CXCR3-positive naive CD8 T cells. Whole-study results and caveats: Higher TRB CDR3 hydrophobicity marked CXCR3-positive naive cells relative to CXCR3-negative naive cells. Within a donor, both naive subsets shared TRBV-TRBJ usage, unlike memory cells.

Its frequency marks this clonotype as medium-sized (0.01 to 0.1%). What it binds is unknown. Researchers reported sorting every CD8+ T cell subset in triplicate, 250,000 to 350,000 cells per sort. Germline V gene sequence: CDR1 SEHNR, CDR2 FQNEAQ (reference sequence). CDR3 length: 16 amino acids. Libraries of TRB cDNA were made by 5' RACE and carried UMIs. TCRdb re-called the 5' RACE reads; every CDR3 protein appears as one record, without DNA. Recorded for this sample: thousands of distinct CDR3 sequences. Sequencing used naive CXCR3+ CD8+ T cells from blood. Stated subset: CD45RO-CCR7+CD27+CD95- naive CD8+ T cells expressing CXCR3 (TNR3+). The V and J genes are TRBV7-9 and TRBJ1-5; TCRdb reports TRBD1, a call that lacks DNA to check it against. This receptor was identified in a human donor in good health. Some clones in this sample may be carry-over from other donors' samples. This CDR3 reads CASSLGPLQANQPQHF.